This T cell receptor beta chain was identified in a study of HIV-infected patients and healthy controls. Around 530 ng RNA was reverse transcribed with alpha and beta constant-region primers. Alpha and beta chain libraries were made separately by chain-specific third strand synthesis with multiplexing indices. TCRdb re-analysed the 5' RACE reads in MiXCR, keeping a single row per CDR3 protein. This sample has fewer than 8,000 distinct CDR3 sequences, with 7.5% to 10% found just once. Follow-up blood was drawn about 14 weeks, roughly three months, after antiretroviral therapy began. Whole blood was used without fractionation, so all unsorted peripheral T cells were included. This clonotype is deemed medium-sized. The antigen is undetermined. General study points: HIV-infected patients shared fewer CDR3 sequences between individuals than healthy controls.

The sample in question was blood, obtained during antiretroviral therapy. The source is an adult with HIV infection.

The DNA of the CDR3 is TGTGCCAGCAGCCCACAAGCGGGGGAACAAGAGACCCAGTACTTC. This translates into CASSPQAGEQETQYF. The chain joins TRBV7-3 to TRBJ2-5, with TRBD2 identical over 8 bases. The CDR3 length is 15 residues. Germline CDR1 reads SGHTA; CDR2 reads FQGTGA. J was trimmed by 2 bases and V by 5 bases; bases with no gene match: 7.